This T cell receptor (beta chain) comes out of a study of T cell repertoires in cytomegalovirus infection. Looking at the study overall: Well-studied HLA-B-restricted epitopes and recently identified HLA-C-restricted epitopes of CMV were both used in the study. It was the public TCR beta signatures that indicated both CMV infection and matching HLA type.

The germline gives CDR1 SGHNT, CDR2 YYREEE (reference sequence). The germline V and J ends were trimmed by 4 bases and 2 bases, with 9 bases remaining between them. The CDR3 covers 13 residues. Whole-study results and caveats: Adding up the frequency of public TCR beta families identified people who carried CMV plus the relevant HLA. Ex vivo, HLA-C-restricted CMV-specific TCR beta clonotypes prevailed over the rest of the response.

TCRdb called the reads again in MiXCR, with one record for every CDR3 protein. The repertoire holds 800,000 to 950,000 distinct CDR3 sequences, with 32% as singletons. This clonotype is a singleton in its sample. Its cognate antigen is unknown. V and J are TRBV5-4 and TRBJ2-5; D uncertain. The receptor's source is a human donor in good health (CMV status not recorded). Some clones in this sample may be carry-over from other donors' samples. The specimen comprised cultured CD8+ T cells from PBMCs, sampled from culture after CMV antigen stimulation. The CDR3 here is CASSPDAQETQYF. The CDR3 DNA follows: TGTGCCAGCAGCCCGGACGCTCAAGAGACCCAGTACTTC.